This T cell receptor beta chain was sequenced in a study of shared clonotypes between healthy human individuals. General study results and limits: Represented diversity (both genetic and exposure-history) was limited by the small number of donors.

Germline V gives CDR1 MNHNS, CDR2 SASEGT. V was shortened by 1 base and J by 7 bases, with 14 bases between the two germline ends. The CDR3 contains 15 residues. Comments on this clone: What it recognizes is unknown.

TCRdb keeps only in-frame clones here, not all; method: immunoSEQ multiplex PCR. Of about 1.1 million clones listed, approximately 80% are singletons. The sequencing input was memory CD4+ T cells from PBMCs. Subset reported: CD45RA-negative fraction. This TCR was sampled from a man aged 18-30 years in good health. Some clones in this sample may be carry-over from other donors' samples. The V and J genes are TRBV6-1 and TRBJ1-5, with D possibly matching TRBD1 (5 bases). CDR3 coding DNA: TGTGCCAGCAGTGAAGAGATAGGTCGGGGCCAGCCCCAGCATTTT. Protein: CASSEEIGRGQPQHF.